The clone carrying this TCR beta chain was detected many times. The CDR3 is 13 residues long. V gave up 8 bases and J gave up 4 bases, with 16 bases separating them. CDR1 is DFQATT and CDR2 is SNEGSKA in the germline V gene (reference sequence). Ophthalmopathy cases scored 3 or more on the Clinical Activity Score and 4 or more on NOSPECS grade, with duration below 3 months. Diagnoses were made from clinical symptoms, serum measures (thyroxine and TRAb), thyroid ultrasound and orbital computed tomography. This entry is derived from a study of T cells in Graves' hyperthyroidism and ophthalmopathy. RNA transcripts served as the template for amplifying TCR beta CDR3 regions. The TCR CDR3 was amplified in a first-round RT-PCR using the HTBI primer set. TCRdb passed the multiplex PCR reads through MiXCR, listing each CDR3 protein once. The data hold about 640,000 distinct CDR3 sequences, with roughly 15% observed a single time.

The source of this sequence is a woman in her fifties or sixties with Graves' ophthalmopathy. The sample taken for sequencing was blood. The rearrangement uses TRBV20-1 and TRBJ2-3, with D maybe TRBD2 (6 bases). CDR3 sequence reads: CSLLLAASDTQYF. CDR3 bases: TGCAGTCTATTATTAGCGGCGTCAGATACGCAGTATTTT.